This T cell receptor beta chain is from a study of T cell responses to AZD1222 COVID-19 vaccine. Only in-frame clones appear in the TCRdb table, and some are missing; sequencing was by immunoSEQ multiplex PCR. The sample contains about 170,000 clones, 80% to 95% of which appear only once. With 7 bases clipped from V and 7 bases from J, the junction kept 7 bases outside the gene matches. Germline assignment: CDR1 MNHEY and CDR2 SMNVEV (reference sequence). The CDR3 is 14 residues long. This clonotype was obtained from an adult in good health. The chain employs TRBV27 and TRBJ1-6; 7 bases are shared with TRBD1. The sample here was peripheral blood, taken on day 0 of AZD1222 vaccination. The CDR3: CASISLTGNSPLHF. The CDR3 DNA sequence: TGTGCCAGCATTTCCCTGACAGGGAATTCACCCCTCCACTTT.